This TCR beta chain is drawn from a study of cytomegalovirus exposure and HLA in healthy donors. This clone turned up a few times. Its target is unknown. Study conclusions and caveats: Sequencing likely generated an artifact that appeared as a cluster of highly shared sequence variants. According to a later analysis, most TCR beta chains associated with CMV appeared HLA-restricted.

The PCR had 60 Vbeta and 13 Jbeta primers. In the authors' workflow: Among the unique TCR beta chains that a later analysis counted, about 81 million in all, approximately 12 million were shared. Using immunoSEQ multiplex PCR, the repertoire was profiled, and TCRdb retains in-frame clones only, with some absent. For V, J and clone size, that table is used; D and trimming come from the DNA. The repertoire holds roughly 150,000 clones, approximately 71% seen once, with about 9.4% in the top ten. V was trimmed by 5 bases and J by 2 bases, leaving 16 bases between them. The CDR3 loop spans 15 amino acids. The germline CDR1 and CDR2 sequences are SGHAT and FQDESV (reference sequence).

This TCR came from a man aged 25 to 40 in good health and CMV-seropositive. The chain couples TRBV11-1 to TRBJ2-7, with D possibly TRBD2 on 6 matching bases. The sample comprised PBMCs. Here the CDR3 DNA reads TGTGCCAGCAGCCACAACCGGGACTGGGCCTACGAGCAGTACTTC. Its protein product is CASSHNRDWAYEQYF.